Listed here are 23 T cell receptor beta chains from one sample, sequenced in a study of Graves' ophthalmopathy and Graves' hyperthyroidism. RNA transcripts yielded amplified TCR beta CDR3 regions. Second-round multiplex PCR came after a first-round RT-PCR that employed HTBI primers. One entry per CDR3 protein results from TCRdb running MiXCR on the multiplex PCR reads. In the table there are approximately 460,000 distinct CDR3 sequences, around 14% of which are singletons. Sequencing was performed on blood. Receptor source: a woman in her twenties or thirties with Graves' ophthalmopathy.

The chain has TRBV28 and TRBJ1-5; possibly TRBD1 for D (6 bases). This CDR3 contains 14 residues. Looked up from germline, CDR1 is MDHEN and CDR2 is SYDVKM. Trimming removed 10 bases from V and 0 bases from J, with 13 bases in between. Here the CDR3 reads CATGVQNSNQPQHF. In DNA, the CDR3 is TGTGCCACAGGGGTTCAGAATAGCAATCAGCCCCAGCATTTT.

The chain uses TRBV20-1 and TRBJ1-5; a possible D gene is TRBD1 (6 bases). Deletions cut 8 bases from V and 0 bases from J, with 11 bases between. Per the germline V gene, CDR1 is DFQATT and CDR2 is SNEGSKA (reference sequence). The CDR3 is 13 amino acids. Here the CDR3 reads CSQGRISNQPQHF. The DNA for the CDR3 is TGCAGTCAGGGGAGAATTAGCAATCAGCCCCAGCATTTT.

There are many counts of this clonotype. V usage is TRBV20-1 and J usage is TRBJ1-2; D might be TRBD1 (5 bases). The CDR3 sequence is 11 residues long. Germline V gene sequence: CDR1 DFQATT, CDR2 SNEGSKA (reference sequence). With 6 bases removed from V and 6 bases from J, the gap between germline ends came to 11 bases. CDR3 sequence reads: CSAPLGDGYTF. In DNA, the CDR3 is TGCAGTGCCCCCCTGGGGGATGGCTACACCTTC.

CDR3 nucleotide sequence: TGTGCCAGCAGCTGGCAGGCAGCTTATGGCTACACCTTC. Protein: CASSWQAAYGYTF. V is TRBV28 and J is TRBJ1-2; D not certain. The germline V gene encodes CDR1 MDHEN and CDR2 SYDVKM. V was shortened by 6 bases and J by 5 bases, with 13 bases between the two germline ends. The CDR3 extends over 13 amino acids.

This clonotype was recorded many times. The chain employs TRBV4-1 and TRBJ2-5; 14 positions match TRBD2. With V trimmed by 3 bases and J by 4 bases, 7 bases remained unmatched. Germline lookup yields CDR1 MGHRA and CDR2 YSYEKL. The CDR3 extends over 17 amino acids. CDR3 loop: CASSQGLAGVRRETQYF. The CDR3 DNA is TGCGCCAGCAGCCAGGGACTAGCGGGAGTAAGGAGAGAGACCCAGTACTTC.

This clonotype was seen a few times. V and J are TRBV30 and TRBJ2-2; the D is unclear. Trimming left V 0 bases short and J 5 bases short, with 7 bases between. This CDR3 spans 13 amino acids. CDR1 GTSNPN and CDR2 SVGIG come from the germline V gene (reference sequence). CDR3 amino acids: CAWSVYGTGELFF. The CDR3 DNA follows: TGTGCCTGGAGTGTTTACGGTACCGGGGAGCTGTTTTTT. Full variable domain (rest looked up from reference TRBV30 and TRBJ2-2): SQTIHQWPATLVQPVGSPLSLECTVEGTSNPNLYWYRQAAGRGLQLLFYSVGIGQISSEVPQNLSASRPQDRQFILSSKKLLLSDSGFYLCAWSVYGTGELFFGEGSRLTVL.

This clonotype came up many times. V is TRBV20-1 and J is TRBJ1-6; TRBD1 is a possible D gene (6 bases). Germline values: CDR1 DFQATT, CDR2 SNEGSKA (reference sequence). This CDR3 contains 14 residues. CDR3 in amino acids: CGSPGQGSDSPLHF. In nucleotides, the CDR3 is TGCGGCTCCCCGGGGCAGGGGTCCGATTCACCCCTCCACTTT.

In its sample, this clonotype was seen many times. V gene TRBV27 combines with J gene TRBJ1-1; 8 bases match TRBD1. This CDR3 contains 16 residues. CDR1 MNHEY and CDR2 SMNVEV come from the germline V gene (reference sequence). Germline trimming cut 4 bases from V and 0 bases from J; bases unmatched to any gene: 7. CDR3 region: CASSSDRDYLNTEAFF. The DNA of the CDR3 is TGTGCCAGCAGTTCGGACAGGGATTACTTGAACACTGAAGCTTTCTTT.

This clonotype was recorded at least ten times. The rearrangement uses TRBV12-3 or TRBV12-4 and TRBJ1-1, with unresolved D. Trimming stripped 6 bases from V and 3 bases from J, with 11 bases between. The CDR3 loop spans 13 amino acids. The CDR3 DNA sequence: TGTGCCAGCAGCGATGACCAGGACACTGAAGCTTTCTTT. This translates into CASSDDQDTEAFF.

In this sample, this clonotype turned up many times. This chain uses TRBV3-1 with TRBJ2-4; D unresolved. The ends were cut back, 0 bases at V and 2 bases at J, with 8 bases in the middle. Germline V gene lookup returns CDR1 LGHDT and CDR2 YNNKEL (reference sequence). The CDR3 is made up of 15 amino acids. CDR3 residues: CASSQDWATKNIQYF. The DNA for the CDR3 is TGTGCCAGCAGCCAAGATTGGGCTACCAAAAACATTCAGTACTTC.

This clonotype was seen ten or more times. The chain is built from TRBV6-1 and TRBJ1-6; D is unclear. Germline lookup yields CDR1 MNHNS and CDR2 SASEGT. The CDR3 totals 15 residues. Trimming removed 6 bases from V and 11 bases from J, with 20 bases in between. In DNA form, the CDR3 reads TGTGCCAGCAGCCTAGCCGTGATCGATCGGGCACCCCTCCACTTT. This encodes CASSLAVIDRAPLHF.

This chain connects TRBV7-9 to TRBJ1-3; 8 positions match TRBD1. The CDR3 contains 15 residues. J lost 3 bases, V lost 5 bases, and 6 bases had no gene match. The germline CDR1 and CDR2 sequences are SEHNR and FQNEAQ (reference sequence). CDR3 nucleotide sequence: TGTGCCAGCAGCAACCGACAGGGGAATGGAAACACCATATATTTT. This sequence encodes CASSNRQGNGNTIYF. Combining the CDR3 with reference TRBV7-9 and TRBJ1-3 gives the whole variable domain DTGVSQNPRHKITKRGQNVTFRCDPISEHNRLYWYRQTLGQGPEFLTYFQNEAQLEKSRLLSDRFSAERPKGSFSTLEIQRTEQGDSAMYLCASSNRQGNGNTIYFGEGSWLTVV.

V is TRBV12-3 or TRBV12-4 and J is TRBJ2-1; D call uncertain. The CDR3 length is 11 residues. Trimming left V 5 bases short and J 9 bases short, with 8 bases between. The CDR3, as DNA: TGTGCCAGCAGTCGGTTCACTGAGCAGTTCTTC. Its translation is CASSRFTEQFF.

There are many counts of this clonotype. The chain joins TRBV6-4 to TRBJ1-2; D is uncertain. The CDR3 loop spans 12 amino acids. Germline V gene data show CDR1 as MRHNA and CDR2 as SNTAGT. V lost 5 bases, J lost 5 bases, and 9 bases lay in between. The CDR3 nucleotides are TGTGCCAGCAGTTGGCAGGAGTATGGCTACACCTTC. Translating it yields CASSWQEYGYTF.

This clonotype was detected a few times. The V and J genes are TRBV10-3 and TRBJ2-5; 9 positions agree with TRBD2. Per the germline V gene, CDR1 is ENHRY and CDR2 is SYGVKD. V lost 3 bases to trimming and J lost 4 bases; unmatched junction nucleotides: 9. The CDR3 consists of 16 residues. CDR3 DNA: TGTGCCATCAGTGATAGGGGTAGCGGGAGTCCAGAGACCCAGTACTTC. Its translation is CAISDRGSGSPETQYF.

This clonotype has ten or more counts. The chain joins TRBV28 to TRBJ2-7, with 7 positions matching TRBD2. Trimming at V came to 6 bases and at J to 2 bases, leaving 10 bases not matched to a gene. The CDR3 loop spans 15 amino acids. From germline, CDR1 is MDHEN and CDR2 SYDVKM. CDR3 loop: CASSPLAETTYEQYF. As DNA, the CDR3 is TGTGCCAGCAGCCCTCTAGCGGAGACGACCTACGAGCAGTACTTC. Full variable domain (rest looked up from reference TRBV28 and TRBJ2-7): DVKVTQSSRYLVKRTGEKVFLECVQDMDHENMFWYRQDPGLGLRLIYFSYDVKMKEKGDIPEGYSVSREKKERFSLILESASTNQTSMYLCASSPLAETTYEQYFGPGTRLTVT.

This clonotype was seen at least ten times. The V gene is TRBV6-1, the J gene TRBJ1-1; D not resolved. Trimming cost V 10 bases and J 1 base, with 13 bases left between them. Germline CDR1 MNHNS, CDR2 SASEGT. CDR3 length: 13 amino acids. The CDR3 here is CATPRPENTEAFF. In DNA, the CDR3 is TGTGCCACACCTCGCCCGGAGAACACTGAAGCTTTCTTT.

This clonotype has ten or more counts. V is TRBV6-4 and J is TRBJ1-5; 7 bases are shared with TRBD1. Losses at the gene ends were 7 bases for V and 3 bases for J; bases not matched to a gene: 15. The CDR3 loop spans 17 amino acids. Germline V gives CDR1 MRHNA, CDR2 SNTAGT. CDR3 amino acids: CASKYLQQGFYNQPQHF. The CDR3 bases are TGTGCCAGCAAGTACCTCCAACAGGGGTTTTACAATCAGCCCCAGCATTTT.

There are many counts of this clonotype. The J gene is TRBJ2-7, the V gene TRBV6-5; D unresolved. There are 16 residues in the CDR3. Germline CDR1 reads MNHEY; CDR2 reads SVGAGI. Trimming took off 0 bases at V and 0 bases at J, with 12 bases between the two ends. CDR3 nucleotides: TGTGCCAGCAGTTACTCGAAACTATCTAGCTCCTACGAGCAGTACTTC. It encodes CASSYSKLSSSYEQYF.

This sequence joins TRBV4-2 and TRBJ2-7, with 10 bases that match TRBD2. After removal of 1 base from V and 5 bases from J, the junction contained 11 bases not matched to a gene. The CDR3 runs to 17 residues. Germline assignment: CDR1 LGHNA and CDR2 YNFKEQ. The CDR3 DNA reads TGTGCCAGCAGCCAAGCGCGGACTAGCGGAGGGATCGACGAGCAGTACTTC. This translates into CASSQARTSGGIDEQYF.

The sample holds many counts of this clonotype. The chain combines TRBV28 with TRBJ2-7; TRBD2 might be the D (5 bases). Germline CDR1 reads MDHEN; CDR2 reads SYDVKM. The CDR3 length is 12 residues. The ends were cut back, 7 bases at V and 2 bases at J, with 9 bases in the middle. The CDR3 region is CASNRGTYEQYF. The CDR3 DNA reads as TGTGCCAGCAATAGAGGGACCTACGAGCAGTACTTC.

This clonotype was seen repeatedly, ten times or more. V gene TRBV19 combines with J gene TRBJ1-1; 11 bases are a match to TRBD1. CDR1 is LNHDA and CDR2 is SQIVND in the germline V gene (reference sequence). V gave up 3 bases and J gave up 3 bases; unmatched junction bases: 6. The CDR3 consists of 16 residues. The CDR3 DNA sequence: TGTGCCAGTAGTATCCTACCGGGACAGGGGGACACTGAAGCTTTCTTT. Translated: CASSILPGQGDTEAFF.

This chain joins TRBV7-2 and TRBJ1-3, with TRBD1 as a possible D gene (6 bases). CDR1 and CDR2 (germline): SGHTA, FQGNSA. Trimming cost V 2 bases and J 2 bases, with 10 bases left between them. The length of the CDR3 is 15 residues. CDR3 DNA: TGTGCCAGCAGCTTAACAGGGACCACTGGAAACACCATATATTTT. Amino acids: CASSLTGTTGNTIYF.